This TCR beta chain originates from a study of a mutant IDH1 vaccine in newly diagnosed glioma. The overall study: With temozolomide cycles, or 4-6 weeks after radiotherapy alone, vaccination was started. Most patients had received both radiotherapy and temozolomide, the prior options being radiotherapy, temozolomide, or both.

This CDR3 has 11 residues. Germline lookup yields CDR1 SGHNT and CDR2 YYREEE (reference sequence). V lost 4 bases and J 9 bases, leaving 10 bases between the germline ends. Profiled with immunoSEQ multiplex PCR; TCRdb holds only in-frame clones, not every one. The data contain 50,000 to 70,000 clones, about 81% of them singletons. Study results and limitations: The authors found pseudoprogression apparently unrelated to changes in top peripheral T cell clonotypes.

Time point of the sample: week 23, last vaccination. The content of each vaccine dose was 300 ug of mutant IDH1 20-mer peptide, and topical imiquimod accompanied it. Details on this clone: Its matching antigen is unknown.

The source was PBMCs, collected from a glioma patient whose treatment included an IDH1 peptide vaccine. The sequence derives from a woman between 35 and 50 years old with glioma. Some clones in this sample may be carry-over from other donors' samples. J is TRBJ1-1 and V is TRBV5-4; weak D call: TRBD1 (5 bases). Here the CDR3 DNA reads TGTGCCAGCAGCGGGGGGGGACAAGCTTTCTTT. It yields the protein CASSGGGQAFF.